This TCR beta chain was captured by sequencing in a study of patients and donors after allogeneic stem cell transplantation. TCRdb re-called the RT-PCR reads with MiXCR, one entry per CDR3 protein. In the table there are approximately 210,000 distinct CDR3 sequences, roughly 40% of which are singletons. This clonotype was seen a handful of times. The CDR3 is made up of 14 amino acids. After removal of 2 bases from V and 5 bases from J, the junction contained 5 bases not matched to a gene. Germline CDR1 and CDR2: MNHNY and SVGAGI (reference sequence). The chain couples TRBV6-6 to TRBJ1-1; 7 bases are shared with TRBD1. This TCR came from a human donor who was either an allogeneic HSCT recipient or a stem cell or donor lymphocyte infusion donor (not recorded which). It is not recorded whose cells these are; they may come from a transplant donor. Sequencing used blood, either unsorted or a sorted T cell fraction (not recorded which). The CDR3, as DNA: TGTGCCAGCAGTTACGCTACAGGGGAGACTGAAGCTTTCTTT. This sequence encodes CASSYATGETEAFF.